The 3 T cell receptor beta chains reported below all come from one sample, sequenced in a study of CD8 T cells in ankylosing spondylitis. Study results and caveats: A motif in TCR beta, a set of 8 or 9 highly homologous variants, appeared characteristic of ankylosing spondylitis blood.

These receptors have no known antigen. TCRdb re-derived calls from the 5' RACE reads in MiXCR, one entry per CDR3 protein. The repertoire holds fewer than 500,000 distinct CDR3 sequences, approximately 26% seen once, with 0.89% in the top ten. The specimen sequenced was blood, either unsorted or a sorted T cell fraction (not recorded which). These receptors all stem from a male donor with ankylosing spondylitis.

The gene calls are TRBV30 and TRBJ1-4; D is perhaps TRBD1 (6 bases). The ends were cut back, 0 bases at V and 7 bases at J, with 12 bases in the middle. The CDR3 sequence is 14 residues long. Germline V gene data show CDR1 as GTSNPN and CDR2 as SVGIG (reference sequence). CDR3 nucleotides: TGTGCCTGGAGTGTAAACAGGGTCGGTGAAAAACTGTTTTTT. As protein: CAWSVNRVGEKLFF.

The chain has TRBV2 and TRBJ2-2; D is unclear. CDR3 length equals 15 residues. The V gene's germline CDR1 is SNHLY and CDR2 FYNNEI. The V end lost 2 bases, the J end lost 5 bases, and 12 bases lay between the germline ends. The CDR3 bases are TGTGCCAGCAGTGAAAACCCCCCGGAAACCGGGGAGCTGTTTTTT. Translation: CASSENPPETGELFF.

Only a few counts were recorded for this clonotype. One end of the junction fails to match germline, which may point to a read error. This chain links TRBV6-2 or TRBV6-3 with TRBJ2-5, with D unresolved. Germline loops: CDR1 MNHEY, CDR2 SVGEGT. CDR3 length: 12 amino acids. CDR3: CASSYPQGTQYF. As DNA, the CDR3 is TGTGCCAGCAGTTACCCACAAGGGACCCAGTACTTC.